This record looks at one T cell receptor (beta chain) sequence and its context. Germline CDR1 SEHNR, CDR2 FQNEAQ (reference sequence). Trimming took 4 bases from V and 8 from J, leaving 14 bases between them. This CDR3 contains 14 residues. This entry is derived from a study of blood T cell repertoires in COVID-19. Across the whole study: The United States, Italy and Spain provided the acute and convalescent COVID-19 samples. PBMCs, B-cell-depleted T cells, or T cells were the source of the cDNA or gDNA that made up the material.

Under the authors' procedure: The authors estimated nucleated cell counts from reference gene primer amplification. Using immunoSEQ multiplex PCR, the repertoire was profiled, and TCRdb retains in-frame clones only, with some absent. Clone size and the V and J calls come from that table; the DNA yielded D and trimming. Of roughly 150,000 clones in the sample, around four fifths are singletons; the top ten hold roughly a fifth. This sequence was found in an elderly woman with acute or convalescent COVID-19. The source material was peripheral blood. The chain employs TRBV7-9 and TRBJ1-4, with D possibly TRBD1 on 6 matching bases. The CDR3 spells CASSYTGLREKLFF. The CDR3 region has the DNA TGTGCCAGCAGCTATACAGGGTTGAGGGAAAAACTGTTTTTT.